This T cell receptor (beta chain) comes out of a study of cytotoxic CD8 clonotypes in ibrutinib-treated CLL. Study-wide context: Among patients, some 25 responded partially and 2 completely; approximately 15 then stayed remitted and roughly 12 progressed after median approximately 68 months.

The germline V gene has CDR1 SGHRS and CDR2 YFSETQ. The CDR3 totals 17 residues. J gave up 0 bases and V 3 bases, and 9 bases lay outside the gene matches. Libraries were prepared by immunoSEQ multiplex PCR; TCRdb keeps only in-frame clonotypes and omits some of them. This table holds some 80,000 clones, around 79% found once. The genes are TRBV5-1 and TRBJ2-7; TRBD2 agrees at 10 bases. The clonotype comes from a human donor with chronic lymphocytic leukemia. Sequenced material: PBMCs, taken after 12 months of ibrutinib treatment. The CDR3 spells CASSWEAGGPSSYEQYF. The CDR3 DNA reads TGCGCCAGCAGCTGGGAAGCGGGGGGGCCCAGCTCCTACGAGCAGTACTTC. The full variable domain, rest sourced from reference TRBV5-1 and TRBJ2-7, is KAGVTQTPRYLIKTRGQQVTLSCSPISGHRSVSWYQQTPGQGLQFLFEYFSETQRNKGNFPGRFSGRQFSNSRSEMNVSTLELGDSALYLCASSWEAGGPSSYEQYFGPGTRLTVT.